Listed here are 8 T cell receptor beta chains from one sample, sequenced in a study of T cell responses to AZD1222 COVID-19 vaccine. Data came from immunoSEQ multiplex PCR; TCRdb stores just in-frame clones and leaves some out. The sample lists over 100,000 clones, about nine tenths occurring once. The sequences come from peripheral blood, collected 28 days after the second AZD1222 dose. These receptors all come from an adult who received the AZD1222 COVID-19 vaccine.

The CDR3 coding sequence is TGTGCCAGCAGCAGGACAACCTACGAGCAGTACTTC. Encoded protein: CASSRTTYEQYF. This chain connects TRBV5-5 to TRBJ2-7, with a weak D call TRBD1 (5 bases). The CDR3 spans 12 residues. The V and J ends lost 4 bases and 2 bases respectively, with 7 bases between them. Germline V gene data show CDR1 as SGHKS and CDR2 as YYEKEE (reference sequence).

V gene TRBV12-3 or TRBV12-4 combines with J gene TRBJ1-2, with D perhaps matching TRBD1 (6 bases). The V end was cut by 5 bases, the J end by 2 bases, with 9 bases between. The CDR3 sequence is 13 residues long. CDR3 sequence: CASSPDSNYGYTF. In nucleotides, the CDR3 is TGTGCCAGCAGTCCGGACAGCAACTATGGCTACACCTTC.

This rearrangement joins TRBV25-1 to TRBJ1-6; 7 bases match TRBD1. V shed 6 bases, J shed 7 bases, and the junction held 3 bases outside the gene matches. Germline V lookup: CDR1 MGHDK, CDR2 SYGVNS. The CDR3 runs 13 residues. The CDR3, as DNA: TGTGCCAGCAGGGGACAGCCAAATTCACCCCTCCACTTT. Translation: CASRGQPNSPLHF.

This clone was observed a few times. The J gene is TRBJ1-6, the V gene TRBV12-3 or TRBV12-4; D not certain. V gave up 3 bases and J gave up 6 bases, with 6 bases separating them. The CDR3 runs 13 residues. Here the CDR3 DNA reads TGTGCCAGCAGTTTTCGGGGTAATTCACCCCTCCACTTT. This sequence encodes CASSFRGNSPLHF.

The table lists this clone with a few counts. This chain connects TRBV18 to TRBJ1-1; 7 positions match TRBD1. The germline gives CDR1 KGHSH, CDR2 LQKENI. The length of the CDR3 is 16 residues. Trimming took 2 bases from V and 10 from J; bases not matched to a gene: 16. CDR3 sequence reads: CASSPSIAGGAFRAFF. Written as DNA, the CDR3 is TGTGCCAGCTCACCATCAATCGCAGGGGGAGCTTTTAGAGCTTTCTTT.

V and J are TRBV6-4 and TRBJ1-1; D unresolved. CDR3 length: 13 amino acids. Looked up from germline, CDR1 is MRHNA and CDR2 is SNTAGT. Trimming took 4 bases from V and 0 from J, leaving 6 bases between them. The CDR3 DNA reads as TGTGCCAGCAGTGTCCGGGTGAACACTGAAGCTTTCTTT. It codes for CASSVRVNTEAFF.

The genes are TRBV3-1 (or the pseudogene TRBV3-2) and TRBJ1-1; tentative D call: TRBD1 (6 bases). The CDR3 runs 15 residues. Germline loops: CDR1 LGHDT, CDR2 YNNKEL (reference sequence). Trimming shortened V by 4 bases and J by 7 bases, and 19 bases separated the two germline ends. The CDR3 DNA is TGTGCCAGCAGCCTCCTCCCAGGGACATCTAGTGAAGCTTTCTTT. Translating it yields CASSLLPGTSSEAFF.

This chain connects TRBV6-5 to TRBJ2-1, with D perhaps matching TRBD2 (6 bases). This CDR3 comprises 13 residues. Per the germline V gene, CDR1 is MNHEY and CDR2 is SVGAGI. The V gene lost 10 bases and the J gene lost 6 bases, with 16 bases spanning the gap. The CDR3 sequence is CATRVEGTNEQFF. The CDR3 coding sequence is TGTGCCACCCGTGTGGAGGGGACCAATGAGCAGTTCTTC.